The 13 T cell receptor beta chains listed next were all sequenced from one sample in a study of T cell responses to AZD1222 COVID-19 vaccine. Produced via immunoSEQ multiplex PCR; TCRdb's table is partial and in-frame only. The data show 96,000 or so clones, 89% seen once. Source: peripheral blood, taken on day 0 of AZD1222 vaccination. Receptors originate from an adult in good health.

The rearrangement uses TRBV30 and TRBJ1-4; unclear D gene. Trimming removed 4 bases from V and 7 bases from J, with 13 bases in between. Germline V gene sequence: CDR1 GTSNPN, CDR2 SVGIG (reference sequence). This CDR3 has 13 amino acids. The CDR3 spells CAWTSLLREKLFF. The CDR3 nucleotides are TGTGCCTGGACTTCCCTCTTGCGTGAAAAACTGTTTTTT.

The chain employs TRBV19 and TRBJ1-5; TRBD1 aligns across 7 bases. V lost 8 bases, J lost 3 bases, and 13 bases stayed unmatched. Germline CDR1 and CDR2: LNHDA and SQIVND (reference sequence). The CDR3 sequence is 16 residues long. The CDR3 nucleotides are TGTGCCAGTGGGGGCCTACCGGGACAGCCCAATCAGCCCCAGCATTTT. It yields the protein CASGGLPGQPNQPQHF. Variable domain in full (rest from reference TRBV19 and TRBJ1-5): DGGITQSPKYLFRKEGQNVTLSCEQNLNHDAMYWYRQDPGQGLRLIYYSQIVNDFQKGDIAEGYSVSREKKESFPLTVTSAQKNPTAFYLCASGGLPGQPNQPQHFGDGTRLSIL.

In its sample, this clone was seen a few times. This chain uses TRBV5-1 with TRBJ1-1, with D possibly TRBD1 on 5 matching bases. Trimming took 0 bases from V and 4 from J, leaving 13 bases between them. Germline V gives CDR1 SGHRS, CDR2 YFSETQ. The CDR3 spans 15 residues. CDR3 loop: CASSLANQGVTEAFF. CDR3 bases: TGCGCCAGCAGCTTGGCCAATCAGGGAGTCACTGAAGCTTTCTTT.

This rearrangement joins TRBV19 to TRBJ2-7, with a possible D match to TRBD2 (5 bases). This CDR3 region has 10 residues. Deletions cut 9 bases from V and 4 bases from J, with 7 bases between. Germline V lookup: CDR1 LNHDA, CDR2 SQIVND (reference sequence). CDR3 residues: CASGNYEQYF. The CDR3 DNA follows: TGTGCCAGCGGGAATTACGAGCAGTACTTC.

The chain recombines TRBV7-9 with TRBJ1-3, with 7 bases matching TRBD1. Germline CDR1 is SEHNR and CDR2 is FQNEAQ (reference sequence). The CDR3 is 16 residues long. Losses at the gene ends were 5 bases for V and 2 bases for J; bases not matched to a gene: 9. The CDR3 sequence: CASSPRQGNPGNTIYF. The DNA for the CDR3 is TGTGCCAGCAGCCCCCGACAGGGAAATCCTGGAAACACCATATATTTT.

The chain joins TRBV5-6 to TRBJ1-2; D might be TRBD1 (5 bases). The CDR3 length is 14 residues. Per the germline V gene, CDR1 is SGHDT and CDR2 is YYEEEE. Trimming removed 1 base at V and 0 bases at J, with 7 bases between. The CDR3: CASSLPGPNYGYTF. CDR3 sequence (DNA): TGTGCCAGCAGCTTGCCAGGGCCTAACTATGGCTACACCTTC. The full variable domain, completed using reference TRBV5-6 and TRBJ1-2, is DAGVTQSPTHLIKTRGQQVTLRCSPKSGHDTVSWYQQALGQGPQFIFQYYEEEERQRGNFPDRFSGHQFPNYSSELNVNALLLGDSALYLCASSLPGPNYGYTFGSGTRLTVV.

The chain carries TRBV11-2 and TRBJ1-6; D possibly corresponds to TRBD1 (5 bases). The V gene's germline CDR1 is SGHAT and CDR2 FQNNGV. Between the trimmed V and J ends, which lost 1 base and 9 bases, there was a span of 19 bases. This CDR3 spans 17 amino acids. Here the CDR3 reads CASSLGGPRRFSSPLHF. The CDR3 DNA is TGTGCCAGCAGCTTAGGGGGCCCACGGCGTTTTAGTTCACCCCTCCACTTT. The variable domain in full, completed from reference TRBV11-2 and TRBJ1-6, reads EAGVAQSPRYKIIEKRQSVAFWCNPISGHATLYWYQQILGQGPKLLIQFQNNGVVDDSQLPKDRFSAERLKGVDSTLKIQPAKLEDSAVYLCASSLGGPRRFSSPLHFGNGTRLTVT.

The chain has TRBV5-5 and TRBJ1-1, with a possible D match to TRBD1 (5 bases). The ends were cut back, 4 bases at V and 1 base at J, with 14 bases in the middle. Germline CDR1 SGHKS, CDR2 YYEKEE (reference sequence). The length of the CDR3 is 15 residues. The CDR3 here is CASSRVMGPNTEAFF. CDR3 coding DNA: TGTGCCAGCAGCCGGGTTATGGGGCCGAACACTGAAGCTTTCTTT. The full variable domain, in which reference TRBV5-5 and TRBJ1-1 provide the parts outside the CDR3, is DAGVTQSPTHLIKTRGQQVTLRCSPISGHKSVSWYQQVLGQGPQFIFQYYEKEERGRGNFPDRFSARQFPNYSSELNVNALLLGDSALYLCASSRVMGPNTEAFFGQGTRLTVV.

The chain joins TRBV19 to TRBJ1-1; D is unresolved. The V end lost 5 bases, the J end lost 3 bases, and 10 bases lay between the germline ends. Germline V gene sequence: CDR1 LNHDA, CDR2 SQIVND (reference sequence). CDR3 length equals 13 residues. The CDR3 coding sequence is TGTGCCAGTAGTTTTGGCCGGGACACTGAAGCTTTCTTT. Amino acids: CASSFGRDTEAFF.

This sequence joins TRBV4-3 and TRBJ1-5; no clear D gene. The CDR3 length is 12 residues. Germline V gene lookup returns CDR1 LGHNA and CDR2 YSLEER. Trimming took 1 base from V and 9 from J, leaving 7 bases between them. The CDR3 DNA sequence: TGCGCCAGCAGCCAAGGAGAAGGGCCCCAGCATTTT. It codes for CASSQGEGPQHF.

A single count supports this clone. In the same sample, other DNA sequences code for this CDR3. The chain has TRBV15 and TRBJ1-5; D call uncertain. The CDR3 totals 15 residues. The V gene lost 0 bases and the J gene lost 0 bases, with 6 bases spanning the gap. Germline CDR1 reads LNHNV; CDR2 reads YYDKDF (reference sequence). For the CDR3, the DNA is TGTGCCACCAGCAGAGATCTAGGTAGCAATCAGCCCCAGCATTTT. Translation: CATSRDLGSNQPQHF. Full variable domain (outside the CDR3, taken from reference TRBV15 and TRBJ1-5): DAMVIQNPRYQVTQFGKPVTLSCSQTLNHNVMYWYQQKSSQAPKLLFHYYDKDFNNEADTPDNFQSRRPNTSFCFLDIRSPGLGDTAMYLCATSRDLGSNQPQHFGDGTRLSIL.

The V gene is TRBV19, the J gene TRBJ1-1, with D hard to call. Germline CDR1 is LNHDA and CDR2 is SQIVND (reference sequence). The germline V and J ends were trimmed by 1 base and 0 bases, with 6 bases remaining between them. The CDR3 extends over 14 amino acids. In nucleotides, the CDR3 is TGTGCCAGTAGTATAGGATCGGTGAACACTGAAGCTTTCTTT. It translates to CASSIGSVNTEAFF. Complete variable domain (other parts from reference TRBV19 and TRBJ1-1): DGGITQSPKYLFRKEGQNVTLSCEQNLNHDAMYWYRQDPGQGLRLIYYSQIVNDFQKGDIAEGYSVSREKKESFPLTVTSAQKNPTAFYLCASSIGSVNTEAFFGQGTRLTVV.

V and J are TRBV5-1 and TRBJ2-7; 10 bases are a match to TRBD2. The trim removed 2 bases at V and 3 bases at J, leaving 5 bases unmatched. Looked up from germline, CDR1 is SGHRS and CDR2 is YFSETQ. The CDR3 runs to 15 residues. CDR3 in DNA: TGCGCCAGCAGCTTTAGCGGGGGGATCTACTACGAGCAGTACTTC. Translated, it gives CASSFSGGIYYEQYF.